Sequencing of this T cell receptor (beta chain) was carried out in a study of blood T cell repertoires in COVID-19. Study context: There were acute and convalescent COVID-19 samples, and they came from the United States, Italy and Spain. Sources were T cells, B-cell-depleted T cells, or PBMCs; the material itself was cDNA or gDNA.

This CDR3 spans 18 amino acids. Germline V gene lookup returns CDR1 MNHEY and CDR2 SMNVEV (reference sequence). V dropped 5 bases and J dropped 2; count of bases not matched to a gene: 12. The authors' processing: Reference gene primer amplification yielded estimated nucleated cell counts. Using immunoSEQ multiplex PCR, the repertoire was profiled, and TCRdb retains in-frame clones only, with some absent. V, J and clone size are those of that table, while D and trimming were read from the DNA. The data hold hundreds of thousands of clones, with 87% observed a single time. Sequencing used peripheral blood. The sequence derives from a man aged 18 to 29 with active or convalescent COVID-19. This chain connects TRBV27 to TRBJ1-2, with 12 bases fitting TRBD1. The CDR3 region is CASSPLGTGGALNYGYTF. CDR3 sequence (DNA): TGTGCCAGCAGTCCGTTAGGGACAGGGGGCGCCTTGAACTATGGCTACACCTTC.